This paragraph reports one TCR beta chain. Time point given: after neoadjuvant nivolumab, at surgical resection. The V gene lost 6 bases and the J gene lost 3 bases, with 14 bases spanning the gap. The CDR3 runs 14 residues. Germline V gene data show CDR1 as MNHNS and CDR2 as SASEGT. The sample belongs to a study of neoadjuvant anti-PD-1 for oral cavity cancer. On the study more broadly: Patients mostly received three to four biweekly nivolumab doses at 3 mg/kg before surgery. Patients without progression received a fourth nivolumab dose around day 43, then surgical resection on days 50-56.

TCRdb's table, derived via immunoSEQ multiplex PCR, lists solely in-frame clones and lacks some. The sample carries about 9,600 clones, about 70% recorded once. Sequenced material: PBMCs, taken after nivolumab (anti-PD-1) treatment. This TCR was recovered from a person between 40 and 79 years old with oral cavity squamous cell carcinoma. The J gene is TRBJ1-1, the V gene TRBV6-1, with D possibly matching TRBD1 (5 bases). The CDR3 is CASRTPSGHTEAFF. DNA for the CDR3: TGTGCCAGCAGAACCCCGTCGGGGCACACTGAAGCTTTCTTT.